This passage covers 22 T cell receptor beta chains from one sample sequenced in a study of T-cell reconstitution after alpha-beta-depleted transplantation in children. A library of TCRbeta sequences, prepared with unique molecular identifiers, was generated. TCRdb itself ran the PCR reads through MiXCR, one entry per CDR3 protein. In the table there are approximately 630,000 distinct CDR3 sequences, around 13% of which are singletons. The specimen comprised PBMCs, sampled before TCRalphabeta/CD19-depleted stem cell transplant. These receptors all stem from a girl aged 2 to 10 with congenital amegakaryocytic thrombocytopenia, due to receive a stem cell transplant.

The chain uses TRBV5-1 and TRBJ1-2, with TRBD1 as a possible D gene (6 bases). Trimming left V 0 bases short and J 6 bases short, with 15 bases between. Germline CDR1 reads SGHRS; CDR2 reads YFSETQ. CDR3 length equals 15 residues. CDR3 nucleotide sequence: TGCGCCAGCAGCTTGGGGGCACACAGGGCGGATGGCTACACCTTC. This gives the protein CASSLGAHRADGYTF.

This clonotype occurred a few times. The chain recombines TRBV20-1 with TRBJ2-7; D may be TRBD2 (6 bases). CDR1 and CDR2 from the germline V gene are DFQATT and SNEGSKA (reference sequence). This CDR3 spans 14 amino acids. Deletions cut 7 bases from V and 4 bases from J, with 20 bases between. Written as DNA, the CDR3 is TGCAGTGTGCTAACGGGGGAGGCCGGGTACGAGCAGTACTTC. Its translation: CSVLTGEAGYEQYF.

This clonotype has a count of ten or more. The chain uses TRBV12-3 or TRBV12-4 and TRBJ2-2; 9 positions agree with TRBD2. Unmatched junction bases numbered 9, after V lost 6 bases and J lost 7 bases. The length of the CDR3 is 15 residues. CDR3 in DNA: TGTGCCAGCAGCAAGACTAGCGGCTCTCTCGGGGAGCTGTTTTTT. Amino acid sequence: CASSKTSGSLGELFF.

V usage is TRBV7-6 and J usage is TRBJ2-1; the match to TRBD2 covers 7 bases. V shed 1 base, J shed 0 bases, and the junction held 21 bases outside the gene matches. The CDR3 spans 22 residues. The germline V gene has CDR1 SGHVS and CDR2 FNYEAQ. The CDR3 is CASSLVFAEPSVGGFSYNEQFF. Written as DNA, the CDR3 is TGTGCCAGCAGCTTAGTTTTTGCGGAGCCGAGCGTGGGAGGGTTCTCCTACAATGAGCAGTTCTTC.

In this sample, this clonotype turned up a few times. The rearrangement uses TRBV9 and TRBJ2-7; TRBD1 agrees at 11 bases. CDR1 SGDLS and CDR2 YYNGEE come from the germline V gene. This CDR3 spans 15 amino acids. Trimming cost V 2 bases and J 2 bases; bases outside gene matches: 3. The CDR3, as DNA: TGTGCCAGCAGCGTCGGGACAGGGGGACCCTACGAGCAGTACTTC. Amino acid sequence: CASSVGTGGPYEQYF.

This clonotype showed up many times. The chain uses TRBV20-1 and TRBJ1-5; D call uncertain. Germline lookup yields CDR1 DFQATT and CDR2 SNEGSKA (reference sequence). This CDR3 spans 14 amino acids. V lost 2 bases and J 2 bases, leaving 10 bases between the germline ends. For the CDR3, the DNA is TGCAGTGCTAGACCCAGTTCAGGCAATCAGCCCCAGCATTTT. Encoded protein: CSARPSSGNQPQHF.

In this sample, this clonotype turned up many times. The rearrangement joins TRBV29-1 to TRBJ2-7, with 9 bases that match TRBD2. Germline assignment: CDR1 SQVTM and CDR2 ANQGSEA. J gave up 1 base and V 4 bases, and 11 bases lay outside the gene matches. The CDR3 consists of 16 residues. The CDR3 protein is CSVGPGLAGESYEQYF. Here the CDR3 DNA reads TGCAGCGTTGGTCCAGGGTTAGCGGGAGAGTCCTACGAGCAGTACTTC.

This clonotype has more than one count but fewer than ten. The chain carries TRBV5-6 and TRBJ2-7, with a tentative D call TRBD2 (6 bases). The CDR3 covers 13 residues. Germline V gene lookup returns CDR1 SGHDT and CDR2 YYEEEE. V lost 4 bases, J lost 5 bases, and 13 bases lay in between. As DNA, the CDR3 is TGTGCCAGCAGCCCAGCTAGCGTCCACGAGCAGTACTTC. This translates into CASSPASVHEQYF.

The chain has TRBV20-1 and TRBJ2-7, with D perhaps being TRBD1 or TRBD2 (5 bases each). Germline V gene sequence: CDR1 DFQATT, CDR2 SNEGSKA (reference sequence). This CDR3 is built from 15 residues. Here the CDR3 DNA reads TGCATCTGGGGGAAGGCTTGGGGGAGCTCCTACGAGCAGTACTTC. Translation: CIWGKAWGSSYEQYF.

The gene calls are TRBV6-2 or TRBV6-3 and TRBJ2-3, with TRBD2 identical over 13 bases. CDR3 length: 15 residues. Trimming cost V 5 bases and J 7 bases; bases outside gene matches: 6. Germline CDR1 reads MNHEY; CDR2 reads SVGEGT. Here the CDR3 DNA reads TGTGCCAGCAGTCGGACTAGCGGGAGAGCAAATACGCAGTATTTT. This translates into CASSRTSGRANTQYF.

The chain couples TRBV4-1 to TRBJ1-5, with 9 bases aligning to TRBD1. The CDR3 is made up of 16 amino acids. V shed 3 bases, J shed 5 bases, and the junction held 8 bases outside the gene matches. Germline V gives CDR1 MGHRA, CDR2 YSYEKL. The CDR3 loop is CASSQEQGAVYQPQHF. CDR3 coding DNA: TGCGCCAGCAGCCAGGAACAGGGGGCGGTATATCAGCCCCAGCATTTT.

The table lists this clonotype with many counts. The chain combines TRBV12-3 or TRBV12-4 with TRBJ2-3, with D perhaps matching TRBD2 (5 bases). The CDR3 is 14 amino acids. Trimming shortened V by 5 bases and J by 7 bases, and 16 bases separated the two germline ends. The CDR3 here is CASSHTDYTYTQYF. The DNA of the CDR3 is TGTGCCAGCAGTCATACCGACTACACTTATACGCAGTATTTT.

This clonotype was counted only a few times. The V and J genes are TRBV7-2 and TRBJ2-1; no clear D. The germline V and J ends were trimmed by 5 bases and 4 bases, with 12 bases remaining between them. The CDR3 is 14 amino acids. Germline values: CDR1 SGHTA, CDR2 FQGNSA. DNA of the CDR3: TGTGCCAGCAGCCCCACGGCTATTTACAATGAGCAGTTCTTC. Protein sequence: CASSPTAIYNEQFF.

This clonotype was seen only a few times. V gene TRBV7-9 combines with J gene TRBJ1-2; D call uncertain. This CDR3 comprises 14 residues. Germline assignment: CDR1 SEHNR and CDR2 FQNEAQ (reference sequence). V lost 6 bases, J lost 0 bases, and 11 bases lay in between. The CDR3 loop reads CASRPHVANYGYTF. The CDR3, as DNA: TGTGCCAGCAGACCCCATGTAGCTAACTATGGCTACACCTTC. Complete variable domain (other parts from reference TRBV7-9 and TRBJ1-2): DTGVSQNPRHKITKRGQNVTFRCDPISEHNRLYWYRQTLGQGPEFLTYFQNEAQLEKSRLLSDRFSAERPKGSFSTLEIQRTEQGDSAMYLCASRPHVANYGYTFGSGTRLTVV.

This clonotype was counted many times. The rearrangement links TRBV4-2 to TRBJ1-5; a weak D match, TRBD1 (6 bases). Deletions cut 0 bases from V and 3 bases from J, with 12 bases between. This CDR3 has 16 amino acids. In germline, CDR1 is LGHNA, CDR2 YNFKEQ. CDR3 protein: CASSQETGENNQPQHF. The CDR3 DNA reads TGTGCCAGCAGCCAAGAGACAGGAGAAAACAATCAGCCCCAGCATTTT.

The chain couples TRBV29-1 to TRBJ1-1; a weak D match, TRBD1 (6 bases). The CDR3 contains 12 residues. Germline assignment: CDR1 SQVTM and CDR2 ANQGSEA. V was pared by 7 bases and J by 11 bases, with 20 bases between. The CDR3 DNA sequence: TGCAGCGCCCAGAGGCAGGGGACGGCGGCTTTCTTT. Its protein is CSAQRQGTAAFF.

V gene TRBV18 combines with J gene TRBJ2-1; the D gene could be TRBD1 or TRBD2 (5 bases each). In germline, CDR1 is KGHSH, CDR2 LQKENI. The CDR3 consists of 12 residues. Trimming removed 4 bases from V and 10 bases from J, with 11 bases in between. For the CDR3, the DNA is TGTGCCAGCTCACTATCCGGGACCGAGCAGTTCTTC. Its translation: CASSLSGTEQFF.

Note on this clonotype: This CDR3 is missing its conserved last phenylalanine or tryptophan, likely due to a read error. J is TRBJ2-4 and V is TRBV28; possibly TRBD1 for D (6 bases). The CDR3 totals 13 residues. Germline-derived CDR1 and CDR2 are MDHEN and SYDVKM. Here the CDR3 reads CATEARGWDIQYL. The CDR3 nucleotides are TGTGCTACCGAAGCCAGGGGATGGGACATTCAGTACCTC.

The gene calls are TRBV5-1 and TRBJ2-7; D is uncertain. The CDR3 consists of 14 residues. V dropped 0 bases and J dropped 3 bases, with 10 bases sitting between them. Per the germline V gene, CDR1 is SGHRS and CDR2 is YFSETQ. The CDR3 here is CASSLAGPNYEQYF. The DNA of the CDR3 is TGCGCCAGCAGCTTGGCCGGACCTAACTACGAGCAGTACTTC.

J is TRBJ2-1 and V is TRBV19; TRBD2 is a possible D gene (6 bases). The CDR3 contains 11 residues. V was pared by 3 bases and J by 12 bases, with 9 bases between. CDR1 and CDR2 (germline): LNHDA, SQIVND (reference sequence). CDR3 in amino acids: CASSIGGGQFF. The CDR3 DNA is TGTGCCAGTAGTATTGGGGGAGGGCAGTTCTTC.

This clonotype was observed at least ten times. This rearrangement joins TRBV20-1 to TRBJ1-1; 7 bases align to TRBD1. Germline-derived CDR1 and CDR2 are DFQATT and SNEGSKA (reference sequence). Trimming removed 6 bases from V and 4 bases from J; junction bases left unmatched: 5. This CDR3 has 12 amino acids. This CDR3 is CSAKTGFTEAFF. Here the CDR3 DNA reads TGCAGTGCCAAGACAGGGTTCACTGAAGCTTTCTTT.

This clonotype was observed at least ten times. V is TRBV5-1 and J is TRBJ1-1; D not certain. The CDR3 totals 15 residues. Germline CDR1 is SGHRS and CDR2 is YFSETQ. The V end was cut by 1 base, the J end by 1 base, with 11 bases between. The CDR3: CASSLQVAANTEAFF. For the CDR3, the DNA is TGCGCCAGCAGCTTGCAGGTGGCGGCGAACACTGAAGCTTTCTTT.